This TCR beta chain was identified in a study of tissue T cells after allogeneic stem cell transplantation. About this clone itself: Its antigen is unknown. Gene names denote mouse genes. The CDR3 end is not reached by the read, which stops 1 residue before it; the germline J gene fills it in.

Time point in this sample: mouse harvest day 14 after allogeneic transplant. Mouse grafts combined 10^7 T-cell-depleted bone marrow cells with 10^6 splenic CD5+ T cells. TCRdb's table, derived via immunoSEQ multiplex PCR, lists solely in-frame clones and lacks some. Of some 1,700 clones in the sample, 50% were seen once. CDR3 size: 14 residues. V gave up 1 base and J gave up 4 bases, with 7 bases separating them. CDR1 and CDR2 from the germline V gene are NSQYPW and LRSPGD (reference sequence). Notes on the study in general: Within patients, tissue anatomy strongly shaped TCR repertoire composition.

This sequence joins TRBV1 and TRBJ2-2; D tentatively fits TRBD1 or TRBD2 (5 bases each). The sequence came from a female BALB/c mouse given C57BL/6 T cells with graft-versus-host disease after an allogeneic hematopoietic cell transplant. The sample was gut tissue. CDR3 DNA, as far as it was read: TGCACCTGCAGTGCAGCAGGGACCACCGGGCAGCTCTAC. It specifies CTCSAAGTTGQLY. The complete CDR3 sequence is CTCSAAGTTGQLYF.